The next 26 T cell receptor beta chains were all read from a single sample in a study of cytomegalovirus exposure and HLA in healthy donors. PCR involved 60 Vbeta and 13 Jbeta primers. Produced via immunoSEQ multiplex PCR; TCRdb's table is partial and in-frame only. Among roughly 86,000 clones listed, over 60% were seen once. Sequencing was done on a sample of PBMCs. The source of these receptors is a man aged 30 to 45 in good health and CMV-seronegative.

This chain links TRBV7-9 with TRBJ2-2; maybe TRBD1 (6 bases). Trimming took 3 bases from V and 6 from J, leaving 8 bases between them. Germline V lookup: CDR1 SEHNR, CDR2 FQNEAQ (reference sequence). The CDR3 is made up of 13 amino acids. CDR3: CASSFTGSGELFF. CDR3 DNA: TGTGCCAGCAGCTTCACAGGGTCCGGGGAGCTGTTTTTT.

J is TRBJ2-5 and V is TRBV2; 9 positions agree with TRBD2. The CDR3 sequence is 14 residues long. The junction had 6 bases not matched to a gene; V was cut back by 8 bases and J by 2 bases. Looked up from germline, CDR1 is SNHLY and CDR2 is FYNNEI. In DNA, the CDR3 is TGTGCCAGCCACCTAGCGGGAATGCAAGAGACCCAGTACTTC. Translation gives CASHLAGMQETQYF.

The chain recombines TRBV11-2 with TRBJ2-5; 8 bases align to TRBD1. V shed 4 bases and J 3 bases; nucleotides not matched to a gene: 10. CDR1 SGHAT and CDR2 FQNNGV come from the germline V gene. The CDR3 extends over 16 amino acids. CDR3 DNA: TGTGCCAGCAGCTATCTCCTCTCGACAGGGGAAGAGACCCAGTACTTC. Residues: CASSYLLSTGEETQYF.

This chain connects TRBV5-4 to TRBJ2-1; TRBD2 aligns across 11 bases. The CDR3 covers 15 residues. The J segment lost 8 bases and the V segment lost 4 bases, leaving 8 bases of the junction unmatched. Per germline, CDR1 SGHNT and CDR2 YYREEE (reference sequence). The CDR3 protein is CASSGGLAVGYEQFF. In DNA, the CDR3 is TGTGCCAGCAGCGGGGGACTAGCGGTAGGATATGAGCAGTTCTTC.

V is TRBV11-1 and J is TRBJ2-3, with D unclear. This CDR3 is 13 amino acids long. CDR1 is SGHAT and CDR2 is FQDESV in the germline V gene (reference sequence). V was trimmed by 4 bases and J by 3 bases, leaving 8 bases between them. This chain's CDR3 is CASSSPSTDTQYF. DNA for the CDR3: TGTGCCAGCAGCTCCCCTAGTACAGATACGCAGTATTTT.

The chain recombines TRBV11-1 with TRBJ2-1, with D possibly being TRBD1 (5 bases). CDR3 length: 15 amino acids. V shed 4 bases and J shed 8 bases, with 18 bases lying between them. The V gene's germline CDR1 is SGHAT and CDR2 FQDESV (reference sequence). CDR3 sequence (DNA): TGTGCCAGCAGCTCCCAGGGCTATTCGATCGATGAGCAGTTCTTC. As protein: CASSSQGYSIDEQFF.

The chain links TRBV5-6 to TRBJ2-7; 10 positions agree with TRBD2. Trimming removed 0 bases from V and 1 base from J; junction bases left unmatched: 7. The V gene's germline CDR1 is SGHDT and CDR2 YYEEEE. This CDR3 contains 17 residues. This chain's CDR3 is CASSLAGLAAQSYEQYF. The CDR3 DNA reads TGTGCCAGCAGCTTGGCAGGACTAGCGGCACAATCCTACGAGCAGTACTTC. The entire variable domain, with the rest obtained from reference TRBV5-6 and TRBJ2-7, is as follows: DAGVTQSPTHLIKTRGQQVTLRCSPKSGHDTVSWYQQALGQGPQFIFQYYEEEERQRGNFPDRFSGHQFPNYSSELNVNALLLGDSALYLCASSLAGLAAQSYEQYFGPGTRLTVT.

The rearrangement links TRBV7-3 to TRBJ2-5; a weak D match, TRBD2 (7 bases). The better agreement between TRBJ2-7 and the DNA end casts doubt on the J call. This CDR3 has 14 amino acids. Germline CDR1 SGHTA, CDR2 FQGTGA. CDR3 in DNA: TGTGCCAGCAGCCCCTCCGGGGGGCCCTACGAGCAGTACTTC. Translation gives CASSPSGGPYEQYF.

The chain uses TRBV13 and TRBJ1-2; D is unclear. This CDR3 region has 16 residues. CDR1 is PRHDT and CDR2 is FYEKMQ in the germline V gene (reference sequence). V lost 5 bases and J 8 bases, leaving 24 bases between the germline ends. The chain's CDR3 is CASSPWGDSGIQGYTF. CDR3 DNA sequence: TGTGCCAGCAGCCCTTGGGGTGACTCGGGGATTCAAGGCTACACCTTC. The variable domain in full, with the rest retrieved from reference TRBV13 and TRBJ1-2, is AAGVIQSPRHLIKEKRETATLKCYPIPRHDTVYWYQQGPGQDPQFLISFYEKMQSDKGSIPDRFSAQQFSDYHSELNMSSLELGDSALYFCASSPWGDSGIQGYTFGSGTRLTVV.

This clone was counted once. In nucleotides, the CDR3 is TGCAGCGTCGACAGGGTGGAGGAGACCCAGTACTTC. Its translation is CSVDRVEETQYF. The chain has TRBV29-1 and TRBJ2-5, with 7 bases that match TRBD1. Per the germline V gene, CDR1 is SQVTM and CDR2 is ANQGSEA. After removal of 6 bases from V and 5 bases from J, the junction contained 6 bases not matched to a gene. The CDR3 is 12 residues long.

This clone came up a few times. The CDR3 is CASSRGQVREQYF. The CDR3, as DNA: TGTGCCAGCAGTCGCGGACAGGTACGTGAGCAGTACTTC. This chain connects TRBV28 to TRBJ2-7; 7 nucleotides agree with TRBD1. With 5 bases clipped from V and 7 bases from J, the junction kept 8 bases outside the gene matches. CDR1 and CDR2 from the germline V gene are MDHEN and SYDVKM. The CDR3 runs to 13 residues.

V and J are TRBV15 and TRBJ2-7; TRBD2 aligns across 11 bases. The V and J ends lost 2 bases and 5 bases, in that order; junction bases with no gene match: 8. This CDR3 region has 16 residues. Germline CDR1 LNHNV, CDR2 YYDKDF (reference sequence). The CDR3 region has the DNA TGTGCCACCAGCAGACCTCTAGCGGGAGGAGTTGACGAGCAGTACTTC. Amino acid sequence: CATSRPLAGGVDEQYF.

The J gene is TRBJ1-2, the V gene TRBV30; D gene ambiguous. Trimming took off 1 base at V and 2 bases at J, with 5 bases between the two ends. The germline V gene encodes CDR1 GTSNPN and CDR2 SVGIG (reference sequence). The CDR3 has 12 residues. The CDR3: CAWSGGNYGYTF. CDR3 nucleotide sequence: TGTGCCTGGAGTGGAGGGAACTATGGCTACACCTTC.

The chain has TRBV14 and TRBJ1-1; a possible D gene is TRBD1 (5 bases). The V end lost 2 bases, the J end lost 1 base, and 5 bases lay between the germline ends. This CDR3 region has 13 residues. Germline assignment: CDR1 SGHDN and CDR2 FVKESK. The CDR3 DNA reads as TGTGCCAGCAGCCAACAGGGGAACACTGAAGCTTTCTTT. Translation: CASSQQGNTEAFF.

This clone was counted a single time. The chain employs TRBV18 and TRBJ1-1; no definite D call. Germline V lookup: CDR1 KGHSH, CDR2 LQKENI. CDR3 length: 13 residues. Between the trimmed V and J ends, which lost 4 bases and 3 bases, there was a span of 9 bases. The CDR3 nucleotides read TGTGCCAGCTCACGGTTGAGAGACACTGAAGCTTTCTTT. Translated, it gives CASSRLRDTEAFF.

This sequence joins TRBV5-4 and TRBJ2-3, with D possibly TRBD2 on 7 matching bases. Trimming removed 5 bases at V and 5 bases at J, with 18 bases between. Germline V lookup: CDR1 SGHNT, CDR2 YYREEE (reference sequence). This CDR3 has 15 residues. The CDR3 sequence: CASSFEGGGGDTQYF. CDR3 bases: TGTGCCAGCAGTTTCGAGGGAGGGGGTGGAGATACGCAGTATTTT.

This clone appeared a few times. The V call is TRBV25-1, the J call TRBJ2-6; TRBD1 matches at 7 bases. V was clipped by 4 bases and J by 0 bases; unmatched bases: 9. The CDR3 consists of 18 residues. Germline values: CDR1 MGHDK, CDR2 SYGVNS. Written as DNA, the CDR3 is TGTGCCAGCAGTGGATTCACAGGGGACCACTCTGGGGCCAACGTCCTGACTTTC. Protein sequence: CASSGFTGDHSGANVLTF.

The rearrangement links TRBV10-3 to TRBJ2-5; tentative D call: TRBD2 (6 bases). The DNA end is a closer match to TRBJ2-7, so the J assignment may be wrong. Per the germline V gene, CDR1 is ENHRY and CDR2 is SYGVKD. The CDR3 sequence is 16 residues long. Here the CDR3 reads CAISESYGGSAYEQYF. The CDR3 DNA sequence: TGTGCCATCAGTGAGTCGTATGGGGGGAGCGCCTACGAGCAGTACTTC.

V gene TRBV9 combines with J gene TRBJ2-2, with 11 positions matching TRBD2. J was trimmed by 5 bases and V by 2 bases; bases with no gene match: 11. Per the germline V gene, CDR1 is SGDLS and CDR2 is YYNGEE. CDR3 length: 18 amino acids. Here the CDR3 reads CASSVRLAGTRGTGELFF. CDR3 sequence (DNA): TGTGCCAGCAGCGTTAGACTAGCGGGGACACGGGGGACCGGGGAGCTGTTTTTT.

The gene calls are TRBV7-3 and TRBJ1-1; possible D gene TRBD1, 5 bases. Per the germline V gene, CDR1 is SGHTA and CDR2 is FQGTGA. V was clipped by 1 base and J by 2 bases, with 11 bases between them. The CDR3 extends over 15 amino acids. The CDR3 DNA reads as TGTGCCAGCAGCTTAAACGGGGGGGGAAACACTGAAGCTTTCTTT. Protein product: CASSLNGGGNTEAFF.

This sequence joins TRBV18 and TRBJ1-2; 8 nucleotides agree with TRBD1. This CDR3 is 14 amino acids long. The junction had 5 bases not matched to a gene; V was cut back by 5 bases and J by 3 bases. Germline V lookup: CDR1 KGHSH, CDR2 LQKENI. As DNA, the CDR3 is TGTGCCAGCTCAGACAGGGGACAGGACTATGGCTACACCTTC. Translation gives CASSDRGQDYGYTF.

The V and J genes are TRBV18 and TRBJ2-3; 7 nucleotides agree with TRBD2. V shed 3 bases and J 3 bases; nucleotides not matched to a gene: 0. Per germline, CDR1 KGHSH and CDR2 LQKENI. The CDR3 is made up of 13 amino acids. The CDR3 coding sequence is TGTGCCAGCTCACCGGGACTAACAGATACGCAGTATTTT. It is translated as CASSPGLTDTQYF.

This clone was seen only a few times. The genes are TRBV5-5 and TRBJ2-3; 9 positions agree with TRBD2. CDR3 length equals 17 residues. Germline assignment: CDR1 SGHKS and CDR2 YYEKEE (reference sequence). The V segment lost 4 bases and the J segment 2 bases; nucleotides outside the gene matches: 11. The CDR3 sequence is CASSLPTTSGPTDTQYF. The CDR3, as DNA: TGTGCCAGCAGCCTCCCCACGACTAGCGGCCCCACAGATACGCAGTATTTT.

The chain uses TRBV5-1 and TRBJ2-5; the match to TRBD1 covers 7 bases. There are 15 residues in the CDR3. Germline-derived CDR1 and CDR2 are SGHRS and YFSETQ. V shed 0 bases, J shed 2 bases, and the junction held 4 bases outside the gene matches. The CDR3 nucleotides read TGCGCCAGCAGCTTGGGGCAGGGGGTGCAAGAGACCCAGTACTTC. Translation: CASSLGQGVQETQYF. The variable domain in full, with the rest retrieved from reference TRBV5-1 and TRBJ2-5, is KAGVTQTPRYLIKTRGQQVTLSCSPISGHRSVSWYQQTPGQGLQFLFEYFSETQRNKGNFPGRFSGRQFSNSRSEMNVSTLELGDSALYLCASSLGQGVQETQYFGPGTRLLVL.

Sample share makes this clone medium-sized. The chain joins TRBV6-1 to TRBJ2-3, with 12 bases identical to TRBD2. Looked up from germline, CDR1 is MNHNS and CDR2 is SASEGT. This CDR3 is built from 15 residues. After removal of 2 bases from V and 4 bases from J, the junction contained 1 base not matched to a gene. The CDR3 coding sequence is TGTGCCAGCAGTGAACTAGCGGGGGGGCCAGATACGCAGTATTTT. It yields the protein CASSELAGGPDTQYF.

This chain uses TRBV27 with TRBJ1-5, with D possibly being TRBD1 (6 bases). Germline loops: CDR1 MNHEY, CDR2 SMNVEV (reference sequence). The CDR3 has 13 amino acids. Trimming pared 6 bases from V and 4 bases from J, leaving 10 bases between. The DNA of the CDR3 is TGTGCCAGCAGCCCCGACAGGAATCAGCCCCAGCATTTT. The encoded protein is CASSPDRNQPQHF.